This TCR beta chain was profiled in a study of CD4 T cells in relation to SARS-CoV-2 and coronaviruses. Study context: TCR beta CDR3s were sequenced after 10-day antigen culture of PBMCs. No peptide or an HIV-1 Nef peptide pool served as negative control.

Measured with immunoSEQ multiplex PCR; TCRdb has only the in-frame clones, and not every one. Here the sample spans approximately 25,000 clones, roughly 70% being singletons. V dropped 7 bases and J dropped 4 bases, with 20 bases sitting between them. Germline CDR1 is SNHLY and CDR2 is FYNNEI. This CDR3 spans 16 amino acids. Before the COVID-19 pandemic, during about 2011-2019, CD4+ T cells were taken from unexposed donors. After roughly 9 days of culture, CD4+ T cells were isolated. Each well had a few million PBMCs in around 5% human AB serum with IL-2. On days 3 and 7, cultures got half fresh IL-2 medium. The table lists this clone with a few counts. Its specificity is unknown.

The sequence was obtained from a human donor in good health. Sequencing was carried out using CD4+ T cells from PBMCs, cultured in vitro. The chain links TRBV2 to TRBJ2-1, with D perhaps given as TRBD1 or TRBD2 (5 bases each). As DNA, the CDR3 is TGTGCCAGCACCCTCGTGGGGGATATATTTTACAATGAGCAGTTCTTC. This translates into CASTLVGDIFYNEQFF.